A single T cell receptor (beta chain) is shown here with its context. This clone turned up a few times. Its binding antigen is unknown. No quality values exist for individual bases; no much larger clone is one base distant. V is trimmed back by 3 bases and J by 3 bases, and the junction contains 7 bases that no gene match accounts for. From cysteine to phenylalanine, the CDR3 is 15 amino acids long. CDR3 DNA only is kept here, 45 bases in frame from base 1. The CDR1 and CDR2 encoded by the germline V gene are MDHEN and SYDVKM. Each donor gave one peripheral blood draw, averaging roughly 100 mL, which was collected into heparinised tubes. A BD FACSAria II and a panel including CD45RO, CCR7, CD25, CD127, CD95 and CD27 were used to sort naive, central memory, regulatory and stem cell-like memory CD4+ T cells. Every sorted population had a purity above 95%. Right away, PBMCs were isolated by Lymphoprep density gradient centrifugation and were stained directly, with no culture step. To minimize batch effects, samples were stained and sorted in pairs, one healthy donor with one patient per experiment.

These data are taken from a study of beta chain features in type 1 diabetes (dated by TCRdb to the late 2010s). At the level of the whole study: No differences in mean age, gender distribution, total cell number or subset yield were found between patients and healthy donors. In the study, recently diagnosed type 1 diabetes patients and matched healthy donors were compared on the TCRB repertoires of their sorted circulating CD4+ T cell subsets. A total of around 110,000,000 sorted cells were examined across all samples, and RNA yield correlated strongly with the number of cells per subset. Whereas all 30 or so donors provided naive and central memory subsets, regulatory and stem cell-like memory subsets were isolated from just 8 patients and roughly 8 healthy donors.

The High Capacity cDNA Reverse Transcription Kit was used to reverse transcribe all of the isolated RNA, meaning that expressed TCRB transcripts were what got sequenced. Deep immunoSEQ sequencing was applied to naive, central memory and regulatory T cell samples, giving an average of about 3.6 million total reads per sample. After sorted cells were lysed in RLT buffer, RNA was extracted with DNase-treated RNeasy Micro or Mini kits, with the choice depending on cell number. To prevent cross-contamination, each cell subset was processed individually, whereas patient and healthy donor samples were processed jointly. The immunoSEQ multiplex PCR was used to amplify TCRB sequences from cDNA, yielding 87-bp fragments that span the CDR3 region. Sequencing of the amplicons was performed on the Illumina HiSeq platform. The study's own analysis went as follows. PCR bias was computationally corrected using synthetic template baselines, reads within Hamming distance 2 were collapsed, and singletons that could not be merged were discarded. Reads were aligned against IMGT so that V, D and J genes, CDR3 length and insertions or deletions at six rearrangement sites could be assigned. Within each subset, clonotype counts were normalized to sorted cell number, and only after that were true diversity and Gini coefficients computed with the tcR R package. The overlap coefficient, calculated on TCRB nucleotide sequences, was used to quantify repertoire sharing. Out-of-frame TCRB sequences from naive cells were analyzed to stand in for the pre-selection repertoire. TCRdb re-hosts the immuneACCESS table, in-frame sequences only. Its copies lack some clones; in the studies checked, an unresolved V gene accounts for under half of them, and the cause for the rest is not known. Clonal size and the V and J genes are those of that table, whereas D and trimming came from the DNA. This sample comprises 900,000 or so clones, 17% of them detected only once. 0.023% of the sample belongs to the ten largest clones.

Broader findings and caveats from the paper: Fewer insertions and more nucleotide deletions at VDJ recombination sites were observed in patients with type 1 diabetes, implying thymic rearrangement abnormalities. PCR may preferentially amplify shorter templates, but because patient and control samples were amplified and corrected together, any resulting skew would affect both groups equally. In all four CD4+ subsets, TCRB CDR3 length was moderately but significantly shorter in type 1 diabetes patients. Naive, central memory and regulatory TCRB repertoires appeared to be more alike among patients than among healthy donors. Sequencing cDNA rather than genomic DNA could over-represent highly expressing activated cells, although activation and CD3 levels did not differ between groups. HLA sub-analyses involved small numbers of individuals, so any influence of HLA type on TCRB rearrangement remained unresolved.

The chain is assembled from TRBV28 and TRBJ2-7; 8 of the junction bases match TRBD2. The sequence was obtained from a woman in her late teens or twenties in good health. What was sequenced was naive CD4+ T cells from blood. This specimen's cell subset or site label, per the study, means: true naive CD4+ T cells. The CDR3 protein: CASSLTLAGYYEQYF. The DNA reads TGTGCCAGCAGTTTGACGCTAGCGGGCTACTACGAGCAGTACTTC.